This entry lists 2 T cell receptor beta chains sequenced from one sample in a study of post-analysis software for immune sequencing data. Broader study findings: Among 5 or 6 TRBV segments more frequent in patients than controls were TRBV5-6, TRBV5-1 and TRBV20-1.

cDNA libraries for TCR beta contained unique molecular identifiers. TCRdb ran MiXCR on the PCR reads and lists one entry per CDR3 protein. Of some 800,000 distinct CDR3 sequences in the sample, about half were seen once. No antigen has been identified for these receptors. The sequenced sample was blood. The receptor source for this set is a girl between 10 and 17 years old with multiple sclerosis.

The J gene is TRBJ2-1, the V gene TRBV4-3, with 9 bases identical to TRBD2. CDR3 length equals 15 residues. V gave up 3 bases and J gave up 4 bases; unmatched junction bases: 4. Germline V gives CDR1 LGHNA, CDR2 YSLEER. CDR3 protein: CASSHLAGKYNEQFF. CDR3 coding DNA: TGCGCCAGCAGCCACCTAGCGGGAAAGTACAATGAGCAGTTCTTC.

The gene calls are TRBV5-1 and TRBJ2-2; 10 bases agree with TRBD2. V lost 0 bases, J lost 11 bases, and 10 bases stayed unmatched. CDR1 and CDR2 from the germline V gene are SGHRS and YFSETQ. This CDR3 contains 16 residues. DNA for the CDR3: TGCGCCAGCAGCTTGGCTCCGACTAGCGGGCGGCAAGAGCTGTTTTTT. Its translation is CASSLAPTSGRQELFF.